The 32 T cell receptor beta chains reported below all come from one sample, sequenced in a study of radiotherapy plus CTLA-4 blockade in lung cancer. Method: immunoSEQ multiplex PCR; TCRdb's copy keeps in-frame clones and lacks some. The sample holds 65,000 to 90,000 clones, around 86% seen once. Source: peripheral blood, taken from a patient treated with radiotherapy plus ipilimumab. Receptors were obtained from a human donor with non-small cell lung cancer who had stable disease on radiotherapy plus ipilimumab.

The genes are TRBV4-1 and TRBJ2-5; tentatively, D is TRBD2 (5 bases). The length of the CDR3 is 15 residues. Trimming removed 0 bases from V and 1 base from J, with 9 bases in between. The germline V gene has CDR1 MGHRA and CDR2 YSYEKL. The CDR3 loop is CASSQDPLAQETQYF. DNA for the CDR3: TGCGCCAGCAGCCAAGATCCCCTAGCCCAAGAGACCCAGTACTTC.

CDR3 amino acids: CASSQKGMYPHEQFF. In DNA form, the CDR3 reads TGCGCCAGCAGCCAGAAGGGGATGTATCCTCATGAGCAGTTCTTC. The genes are TRBV5-1 and TRBJ2-1; D possibly corresponds to TRBD1 (5 bases). The CDR3 runs 15 residues. Germline V gene sequence: CDR1 SGHRS, CDR2 YFSETQ. V dropped 4 bases and J dropped 8 bases, with 19 bases sitting between them.

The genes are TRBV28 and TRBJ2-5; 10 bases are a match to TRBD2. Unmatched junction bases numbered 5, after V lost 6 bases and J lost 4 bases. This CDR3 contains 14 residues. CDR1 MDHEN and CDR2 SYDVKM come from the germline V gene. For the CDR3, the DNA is TGTGCCAGCAGCAGAAGCGGGAGGGCAGAGACCCAGTACTTC. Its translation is CASSRSGRAETQYF.

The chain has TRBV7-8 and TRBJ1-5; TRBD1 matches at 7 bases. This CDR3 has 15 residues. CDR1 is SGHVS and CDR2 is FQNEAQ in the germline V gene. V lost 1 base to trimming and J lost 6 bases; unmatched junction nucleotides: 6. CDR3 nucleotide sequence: TGTGCCAGCAGCTTAGACGGCAGGGGGTTTCAGCCCCAGCATTTT. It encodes CASSLDGRGFQPQHF.

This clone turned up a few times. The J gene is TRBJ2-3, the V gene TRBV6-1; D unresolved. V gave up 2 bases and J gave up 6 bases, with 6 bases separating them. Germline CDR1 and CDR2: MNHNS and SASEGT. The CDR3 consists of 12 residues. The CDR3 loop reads CASSEFGDTQYF. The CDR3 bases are TGTGCCAGCAGTGAATTTGGGGATACGCAGTATTTT.

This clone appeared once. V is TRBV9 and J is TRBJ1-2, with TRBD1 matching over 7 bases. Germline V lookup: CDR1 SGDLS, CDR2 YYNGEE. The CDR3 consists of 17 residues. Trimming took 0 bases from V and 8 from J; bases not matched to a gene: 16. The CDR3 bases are TGTGCCAGCAGCGTAGTAGGACAGGCTTCAGTCTCGGGGGGCTACACCTTC. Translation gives CASSVVGQASVSGGYTF.

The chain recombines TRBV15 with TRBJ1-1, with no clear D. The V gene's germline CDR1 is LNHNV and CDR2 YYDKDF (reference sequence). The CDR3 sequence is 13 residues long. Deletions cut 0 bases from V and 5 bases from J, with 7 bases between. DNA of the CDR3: TGTGCCACCAGCAGAGATATGGCGACTGAAGCTTTCTTT. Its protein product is CATSRDMATEAFF. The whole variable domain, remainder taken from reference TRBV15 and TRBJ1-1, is DAMVIQNPRYQVTQFGKPVTLSCSQTLNHNVMYWYQQKSSQAPKLLFHYYDKDFNNEADTPDNFQSRRPNTSFCFLDIRSPGLGDTAMYLCATSRDMATEAFFGQGTRLTVV.

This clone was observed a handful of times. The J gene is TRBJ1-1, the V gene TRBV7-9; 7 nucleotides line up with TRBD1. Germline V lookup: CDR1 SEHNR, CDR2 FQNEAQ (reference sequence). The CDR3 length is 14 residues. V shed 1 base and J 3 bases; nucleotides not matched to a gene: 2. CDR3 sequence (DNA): TGTGCCAGCAGCTTAGGTCAGGGGGACACTGAAGCTTTCTTT. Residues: CASSLGQGDTEAFF. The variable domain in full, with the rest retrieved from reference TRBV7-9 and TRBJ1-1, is DTGVSQNPRHKITKRGQNVTFRCDPISEHNRLYWYRQTLGQGPEFLTYFQNEAQLEKSRLLSDRFSAERPKGSFSTLEIQRTEQGDSAMYLCASSLGQGDTEAFFGQGTRLTVV.

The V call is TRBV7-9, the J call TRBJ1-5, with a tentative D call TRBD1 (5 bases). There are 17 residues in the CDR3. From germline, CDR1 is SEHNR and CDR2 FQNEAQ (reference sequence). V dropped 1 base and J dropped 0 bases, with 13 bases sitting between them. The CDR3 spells CASSLGGRGYSNQPQHF. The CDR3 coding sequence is TGTGCCAGCAGCTTAGGGGGCCGGGGATATAGCAATCAGCCCCAGCATTTT.

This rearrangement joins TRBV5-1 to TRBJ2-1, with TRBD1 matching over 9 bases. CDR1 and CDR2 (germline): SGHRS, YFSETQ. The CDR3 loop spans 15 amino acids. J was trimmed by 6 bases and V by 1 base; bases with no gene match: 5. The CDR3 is CASSLLGQGSNEQFF. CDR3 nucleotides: TGCGCCAGCAGCTTGTTGGGACAGGGATCCAATGAGCAGTTCTTC.

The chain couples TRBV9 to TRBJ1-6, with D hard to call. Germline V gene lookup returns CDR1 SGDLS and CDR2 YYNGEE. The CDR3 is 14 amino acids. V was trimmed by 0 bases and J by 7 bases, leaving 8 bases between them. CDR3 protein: CASSVGSPNSPLHF. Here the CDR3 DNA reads TGTGCCAGCAGCGTAGGCAGCCCGAATTCACCCCTCCACTTT. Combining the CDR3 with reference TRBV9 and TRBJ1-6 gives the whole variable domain DSGVTQTPKHLITATGQRVTLRCSPRSGDLSVYWYQQSLDQGLQFLIQYYNGEERAKGNILERFSAQQFPDLHSELNLSSLELGDSALYFCASSVGSPNSPLHFGNGTRLTVT.

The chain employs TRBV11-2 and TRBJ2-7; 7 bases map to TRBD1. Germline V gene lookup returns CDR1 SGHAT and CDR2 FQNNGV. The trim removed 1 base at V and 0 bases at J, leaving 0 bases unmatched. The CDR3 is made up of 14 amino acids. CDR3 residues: CASSLGDSSYEQYF. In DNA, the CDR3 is TGTGCCAGCAGCTTAGGGGACAGCTCCTACGAGCAGTACTTC.

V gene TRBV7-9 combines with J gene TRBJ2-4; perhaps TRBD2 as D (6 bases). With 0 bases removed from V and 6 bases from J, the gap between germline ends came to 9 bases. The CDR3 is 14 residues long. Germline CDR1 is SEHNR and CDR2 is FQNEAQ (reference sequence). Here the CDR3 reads CASSLAGGGNIQYF. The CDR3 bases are TGTGCCAGCAGCTTAGCGGGAGGTGGAAACATTCAGTACTTC. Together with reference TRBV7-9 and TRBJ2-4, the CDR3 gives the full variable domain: DTGVSQNPRHKITKRGQNVTFRCDPISEHNRLYWYRQTLGQGPEFLTYFQNEAQLEKSRLLSDRFSAERPKGSFSTLEIQRTEQGDSAMYLCASSLAGGGNIQYFGAGTRLSVL.

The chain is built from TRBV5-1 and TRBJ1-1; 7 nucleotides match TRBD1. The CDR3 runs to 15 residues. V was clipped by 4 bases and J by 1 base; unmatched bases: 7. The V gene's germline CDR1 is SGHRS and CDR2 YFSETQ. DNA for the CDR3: TGCGCCAGCAGCCCAAGGACAGGAGCGAACACTGAAGCTTTCTTT. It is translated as CASSPRTGANTEAFF.

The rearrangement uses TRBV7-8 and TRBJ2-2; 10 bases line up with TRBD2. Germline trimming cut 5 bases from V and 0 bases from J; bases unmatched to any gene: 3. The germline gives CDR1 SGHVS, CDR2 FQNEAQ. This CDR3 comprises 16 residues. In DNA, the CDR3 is TGTGCCAGCAGCCCTAGCGGGGGCCCGAACACCGGGGAGCTGTTTTTT. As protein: CASSPSGGPNTGELFF.

CDR3 nucleotides: TGTGCCAGCACTCGACAGGGACCCCCCTACGAGCAGTACTTC. Protein sequence: CASTRQGPPYEQYF. The chain combines TRBV28 with TRBJ2-7; TRBD1 agrees at 7 bases. J was trimmed by 2 bases and V by 7 bases; bases with no gene match: 8. CDR3 length: 14 amino acids. Germline loops: CDR1 MDHEN, CDR2 SYDVKM.

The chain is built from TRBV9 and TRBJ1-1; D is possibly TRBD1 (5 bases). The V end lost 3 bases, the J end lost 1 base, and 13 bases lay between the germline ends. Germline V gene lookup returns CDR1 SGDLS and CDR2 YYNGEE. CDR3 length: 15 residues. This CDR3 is CASSEERGGNTEAFF. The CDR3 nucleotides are TGTGCCAGCAGCGAGGAGCGGGGGGGGAACACTGAAGCTTTCTTT. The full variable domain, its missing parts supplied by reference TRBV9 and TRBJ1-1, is DSGVTQTPKHLITATGQRVTLRCSPRSGDLSVYWYQQSLDQGLQFLIQYYNGEERAKGNILERFSAQQFPDLHSELNLSSLELGDSALYFCASSEERGGNTEAFFGQGTRLTVV.

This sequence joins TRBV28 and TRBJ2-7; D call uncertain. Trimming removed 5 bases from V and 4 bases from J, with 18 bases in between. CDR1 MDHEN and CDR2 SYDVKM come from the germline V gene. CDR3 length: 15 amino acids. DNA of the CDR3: TGTGCCAGCAGTGTAAGAGACACCCCGCGTTACGAGCAGTACTTC. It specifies CASSVRDTPRYEQYF.

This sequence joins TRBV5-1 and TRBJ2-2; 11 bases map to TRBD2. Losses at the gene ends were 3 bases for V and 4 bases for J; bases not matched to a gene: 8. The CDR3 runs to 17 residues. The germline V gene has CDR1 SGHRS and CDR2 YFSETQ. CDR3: CASSSALAGGFTGELFF. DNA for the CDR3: TGCGCCAGCAGCTCTGCCTTAGCGGGGGGGTTCACCGGGGAGCTGTTTTTT. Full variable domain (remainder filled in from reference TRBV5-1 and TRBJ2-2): KAGVTQTPRYLIKTRGQQVTLSCSPISGHRSVSWYQQTPGQGLQFLFEYFSETQRNKGNFPGRFSGRQFSNSRSEMNVSTLELGDSALYLCASSSALAGGFTGELFFGEGSRLTVL.

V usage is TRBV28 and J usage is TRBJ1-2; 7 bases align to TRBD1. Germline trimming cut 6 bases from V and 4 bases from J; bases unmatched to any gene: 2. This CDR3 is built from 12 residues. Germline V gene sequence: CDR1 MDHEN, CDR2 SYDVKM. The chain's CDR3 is CASRGTVYGYTF. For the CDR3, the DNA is TGTGCCAGCAGGGGGACAGTCTATGGCTACACCTTC.

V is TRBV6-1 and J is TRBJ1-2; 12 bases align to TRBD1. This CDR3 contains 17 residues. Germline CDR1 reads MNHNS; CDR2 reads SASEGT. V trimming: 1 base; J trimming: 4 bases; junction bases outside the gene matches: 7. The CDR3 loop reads CASSEVSGTGGSYGYTF. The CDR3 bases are TGTGCCAGCAGTGAAGTAAGCGGGACAGGGGGCAGCTATGGCTACACCTTC.

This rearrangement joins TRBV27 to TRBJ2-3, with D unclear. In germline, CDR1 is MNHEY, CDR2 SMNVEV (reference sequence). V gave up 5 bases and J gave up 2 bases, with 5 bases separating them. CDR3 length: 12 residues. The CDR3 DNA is TGTGCCAGCAGTCCCGACACAGATACGCAGTATTTT. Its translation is CASSPDTDTQYF.

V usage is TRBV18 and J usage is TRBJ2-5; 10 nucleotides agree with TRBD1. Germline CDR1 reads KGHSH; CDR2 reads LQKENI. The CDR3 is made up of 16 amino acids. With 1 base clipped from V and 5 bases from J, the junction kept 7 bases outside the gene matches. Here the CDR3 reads CASSPLRDRGGETQYF. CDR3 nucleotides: TGTGCCAGCTCACCACTCCGGGACAGGGGAGGGGAGACCCAGTACTTC.

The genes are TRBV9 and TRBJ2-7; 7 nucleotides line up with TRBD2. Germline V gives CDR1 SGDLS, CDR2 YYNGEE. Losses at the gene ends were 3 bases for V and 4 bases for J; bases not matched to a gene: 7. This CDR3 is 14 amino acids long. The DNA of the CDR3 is TGTGCCAGCAGCGGGACGGGGACTAATTACGAGCAGTACTTC. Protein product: CASSGTGTNYEQYF. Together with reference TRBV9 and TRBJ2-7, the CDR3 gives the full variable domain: DSGVTQTPKHLITATGQRVTLRCSPRSGDLSVYWYQQSLDQGLQFLIQYYNGEERAKGNILERFSAQQFPDLHSELNLSSLELGDSALYFCASSGTGTNYEQYFGPGTRLTVT.

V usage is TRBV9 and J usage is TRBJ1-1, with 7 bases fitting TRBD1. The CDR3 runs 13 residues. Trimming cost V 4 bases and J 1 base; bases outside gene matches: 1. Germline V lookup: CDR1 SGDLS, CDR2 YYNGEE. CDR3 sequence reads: CASSPGGNTEAFF. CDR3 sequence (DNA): TGTGCCAGCAGCCCAGGGGGGAACACTGAAGCTTTCTTT.

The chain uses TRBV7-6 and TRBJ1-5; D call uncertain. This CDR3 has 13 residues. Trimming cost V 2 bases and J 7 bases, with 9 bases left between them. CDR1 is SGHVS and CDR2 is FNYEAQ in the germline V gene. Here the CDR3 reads CASSLQSGQPQHF. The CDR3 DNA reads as TGTGCCAGCAGCTTACAGAGTGGCCAGCCCCAGCATTTT.

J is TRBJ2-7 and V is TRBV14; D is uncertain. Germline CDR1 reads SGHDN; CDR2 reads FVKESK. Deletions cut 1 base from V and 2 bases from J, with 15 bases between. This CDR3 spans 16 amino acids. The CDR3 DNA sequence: TGTGCCAGCAGCCAAGCTAAGATGACCAAAACCTACGAGCAGTACTTC. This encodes CASSQAKMTKTYEQYF.

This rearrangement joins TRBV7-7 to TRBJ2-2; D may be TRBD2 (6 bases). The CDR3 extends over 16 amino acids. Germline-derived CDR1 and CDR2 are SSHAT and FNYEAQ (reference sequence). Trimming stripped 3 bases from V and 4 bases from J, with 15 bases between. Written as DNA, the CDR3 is TGTGCCAGCAGCTTTCTTCCGTGGGGAGGCACCGGGGAGCTGTTTTTT. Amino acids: CASSFLPWGGTGELFF. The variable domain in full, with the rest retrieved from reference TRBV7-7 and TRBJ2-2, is GAGVSQSPRYKVTKRGQDVTLRCDPISSHATLYWYQQALGQGPEFLTYFNYEAQPDKSGLPSDRFSAERPEGSISTLTIQRTEQRDSAMYRCASSFLPWGGTGELFFGEGSRLTVL.

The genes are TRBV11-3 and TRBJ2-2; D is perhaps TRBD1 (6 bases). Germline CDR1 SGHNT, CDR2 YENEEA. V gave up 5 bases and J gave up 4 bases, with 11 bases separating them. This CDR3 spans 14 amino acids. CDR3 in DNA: TGTGCCAGCAGCCTCGGACAGCTCACCGGGGAGCTGTTTTTT. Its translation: CASSLGQLTGELFF.

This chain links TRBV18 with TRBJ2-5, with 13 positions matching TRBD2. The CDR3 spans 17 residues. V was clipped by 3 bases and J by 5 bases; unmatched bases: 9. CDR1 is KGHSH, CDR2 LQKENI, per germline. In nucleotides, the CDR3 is TGTGCCAGCTCACCGGGGACTAGCGGGACGGGATGGGAGACCCAGTACTTC. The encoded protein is CASSPGTSGTGWETQYF. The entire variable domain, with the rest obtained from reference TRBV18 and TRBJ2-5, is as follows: NAGVMQNPRHLVRRRGQEARLRCSPMKGHSHVYWYRQLPEEGLKFMVYLQKENIIDESGMPKERFSAEFPKEGPSILRIQQVVRGDSAAYFCASSPGTSGTGWETQYFGPGTRLLVL.

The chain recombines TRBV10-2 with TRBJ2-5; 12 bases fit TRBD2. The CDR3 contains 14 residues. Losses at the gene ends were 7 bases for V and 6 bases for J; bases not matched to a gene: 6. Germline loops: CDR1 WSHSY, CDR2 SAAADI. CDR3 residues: CASTSTSGGKTQYF. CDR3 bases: TGCGCCAGCACCTCGACTAGCGGGGGTAAGACCCAGTACTTC.

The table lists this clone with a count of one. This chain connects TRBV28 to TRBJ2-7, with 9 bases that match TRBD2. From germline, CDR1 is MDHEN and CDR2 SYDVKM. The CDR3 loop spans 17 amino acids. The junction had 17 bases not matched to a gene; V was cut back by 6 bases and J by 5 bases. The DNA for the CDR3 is TGTGCCAGCAGCCTACTCCTAATAGCGGGAGTGAGTCACGAGCAGTACTTC. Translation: CASSLLLIAGVSHEQYF.